This T cell receptor (beta chain) was captured by sequencing in a study of regulatory T cells in long-lasting Graves disease. V lost 7 bases and J 4 bases, leaving 11 bases between the germline ends. In germline, CDR1 is SNHLY, CDR2 FYNNEI. The CDR3 totals 13 residues. The time point is: persistent/refractory GD, antithyroid drugs over 5 years with positive TRAb. Researchers made the TCR library from RNA that was extracted from PBMCs. Library construction for TCR beta used iRepertoire HTBI primers and Arm-PCR of CDR3 regions. TCRdb reanalysed the multiplex PCR reads using MiXCR and keeps one entry per CDR3 protein. The sample yields around 400,000 distinct CDR3 sequences, around 24% seen once.

This chain uses TRBV2 with TRBJ2-4, with D possibly TRBD2 on 5 matching bases. Sequencing used peripheral blood mononuclear cells (PBMCs), obtained when the disease was refractory, from a patient treated with antithyroid drugs. The TCR was taken from a female donor with Graves disease. The CDR3 loop is CASTGGSKNIQYF. CDR3 in DNA: TGTGCCAGCACTGGCGGGTCAAAAAACATTCAGTACTTC. Using reference TRBV2 and TRBJ2-4 for the parts outside the CDR3, the full variable domain is EPEVTQTPSHQVTQMGQEVILRCVPISNHLYFYWYRQILGQKVEFLVSFYNNEISEKSEIFDDQFSVERPDGSNFTLKIRSTKLEDSAMYFCASTGGSKNIQYFGAGTRLSVL.